This T cell receptor (beta chain) was obtained from a study of blood T cell repertoires in COVID-19. At the level of the study: Donors in the United States, Italy and Spain gave samples during acute or convalescent COVID-19.

In the source study's methods: Estimates of nucleated cell counts were drawn from the amplification of reference gene primers. Method: immunoSEQ multiplex PCR; TCRdb's copy keeps in-frame clones and lacks some. The DNA was the basis for D and trimming; V, J and clone size are from that table. The sample carries hundreds of thousands of clones, about 83% recorded once. This clone was recorded at least ten times. The CDR3 runs 18 residues. With V trimmed by 4 bases and J by 4 bases, 16 bases remained unmatched. Germline lookup yields CDR1 SEHNR and CDR2 FQNEAQ (reference sequence). This clonotype originated in a middle-aged woman with active or convalescent COVID-19. V usage is TRBV7-9 and J usage is TRBJ2-7; 10 nucleotides match TRBD2. The specimen was peripheral blood. CDR3 nucleotide sequence: TGTGCCAGCAGCTCCCCTCAGGGAATGGGACTAGCGAAGTACGAGCAGTACTTC. The encoded protein is CASSSPQGMGLAKYEQYF.